The entry that follows covers one T cell receptor beta chain sequence. Its antigen is still unknown. TCRdb re-called the 5' RACE reads through MiXCR, storing one row per CDR3 protein. Here the sample spans roughly 320,000 distinct CDR3 sequences, around 28% being singletons. These data belong to a study of T-cell memory formation after mild COVID-19. General study findings and limits: The second-wave clones peaking on day 37 were not confirmed as SARS-CoV-2-specific.

The CDR3 totals 13 residues. After removal of 5 bases from V and 8 bases from J, the junction contained 7 bases not matched to a gene. The germline V gene encodes CDR1 SGHTA and CDR2 FQGTGA. Specimen: PBMCs or a T cell subset sorted from them (not recorded which). The sequence was obtained from an adult woman who had mild COVID-19 (a few samples of this study predate the infection). Cell type and time point are not known. The J gene is TRBJ1-2, the V gene TRBV7-3, with 8 positions matching TRBD1. In DNA form, the CDR3 reads TGTGCCAGCAGCGACGACAGGGGAAGGGGCTACACCTTC. This sequence encodes CASSDDRGRGYTF. Using reference TRBV7-3 and TRBJ1-2 for the parts outside the CDR3, the full variable domain is GAGVSQTPSNKVTEKGKYVELRCDPISGHTALYWYRQSLGQGPEFLIYFQGTGAADDSGLPNDRFFAVRPEGSVSTLKIQRTERGDSAVYLCASSDDRGRGYTFGSGTRLTVV.